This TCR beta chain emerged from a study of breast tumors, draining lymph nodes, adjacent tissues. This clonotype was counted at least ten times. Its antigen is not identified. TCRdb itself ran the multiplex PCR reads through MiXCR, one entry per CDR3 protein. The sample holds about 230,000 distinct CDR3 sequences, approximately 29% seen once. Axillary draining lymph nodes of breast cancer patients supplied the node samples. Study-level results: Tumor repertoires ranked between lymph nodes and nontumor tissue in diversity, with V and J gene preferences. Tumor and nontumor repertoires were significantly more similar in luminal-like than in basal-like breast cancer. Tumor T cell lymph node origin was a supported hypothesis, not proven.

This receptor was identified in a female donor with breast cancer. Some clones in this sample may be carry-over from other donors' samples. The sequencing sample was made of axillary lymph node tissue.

This CDR3 reads CSVARGRSDTQYF. CDR3 bases: TGCAGCGTAGCCAGGGGTAGGTCGGATACGCAGTATTTT. This rearrangement joins TRBV29-1 to TRBJ2-3; TRBD1 is a possible D gene (6 bases). V shed 6 bases and J shed 6 bases, with 16 bases lying between them. This CDR3 is built from 13 residues. In germline, CDR1 is SQVTM, CDR2 ANQGSEA.